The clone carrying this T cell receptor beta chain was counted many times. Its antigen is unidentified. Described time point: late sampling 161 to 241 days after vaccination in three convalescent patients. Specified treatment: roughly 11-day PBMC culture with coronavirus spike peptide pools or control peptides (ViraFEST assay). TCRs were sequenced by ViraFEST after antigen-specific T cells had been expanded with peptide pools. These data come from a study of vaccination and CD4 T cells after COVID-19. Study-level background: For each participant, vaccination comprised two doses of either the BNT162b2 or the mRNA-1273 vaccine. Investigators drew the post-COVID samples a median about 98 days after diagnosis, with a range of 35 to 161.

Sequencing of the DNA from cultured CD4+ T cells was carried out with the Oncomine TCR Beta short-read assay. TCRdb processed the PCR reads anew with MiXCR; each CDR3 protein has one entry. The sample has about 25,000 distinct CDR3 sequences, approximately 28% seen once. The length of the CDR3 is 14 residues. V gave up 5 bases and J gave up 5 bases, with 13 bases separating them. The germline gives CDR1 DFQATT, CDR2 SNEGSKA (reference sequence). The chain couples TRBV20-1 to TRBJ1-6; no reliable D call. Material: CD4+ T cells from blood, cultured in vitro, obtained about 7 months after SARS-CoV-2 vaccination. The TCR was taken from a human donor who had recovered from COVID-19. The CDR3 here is CSAPEGYNNSPLHF. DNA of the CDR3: TGCAGTGCTCCCGAGGGTTACAATAATTCACCCCTCCACTTT.